The 30 T cell receptor beta chains reported below all come from one sample, sequenced in a study of beta chain features in type 1 diabetes. General study points: Type 1 diabetes patients had moderately but significantly shorter TCRB CDR3s in all four CD4+ subsets.

These receptors lack a known antigen. Sequenced material consisted of expressed TCRB transcripts (all of the isolated RNA was reverse transcribed). TCRdb keeps only in-frame clones here, not all; method: immunoSEQ multiplex PCR. The repertoire includes approximately 280,000 clones, 15% of them detected once, and 0.015% to 0.017% sits in the top ten. The sample comprised naive CD4+ T cells from blood. The source is a man aged 18 to 29 with type 1 diabetes.

The chain employs TRBV7-2 and TRBJ2-1; possibly TRBD1 for D (6 bases). The ends were cut back, 2 bases at V and 5 bases at J, with 19 bases in the middle. Per the germline V gene, CDR1 is SGHTA and CDR2 is FQGNSA. The CDR3 loop spans 17 amino acids. The CDR3 here is CASSLFPGQPQNNEQFF. CDR3 nucleotide sequence: TGTGCCAGCAGCTTATTCCCGGGACAACCACAGAACAATGAGCAGTTCTTC.

The chain links TRBV30 to TRBJ2-3, with 9 bases fitting TRBD1. The CDR3 covers 14 residues. Germline trimming cut 0 bases from V and 4 bases from J; bases unmatched to any gene: 2. Germline V gene data show CDR1 as GTSNPN and CDR2 as SVGIG (reference sequence). The CDR3 bases are TGTGCCTGGAGTGTTGGGACAGGGTCAGATACGCAGTATTTT. This gives the protein CAWSVGTGSDTQYF.

This clone was counted only a few times. V and J are TRBV6-5 and TRBJ2-1, with 7 bases matching TRBD1. The V gene's germline CDR1 is MNHEY and CDR2 SVGAGI. Trimming removed 5 bases from V and 6 bases from J; junction bases left unmatched: 7. The CDR3 length is 14 residues. The CDR3 sequence is CASSQGEHTNEQFF. Here the CDR3 DNA reads TGTGCCAGCAGTCAGGGGGAGCATACCAATGAGCAGTTCTTC.

The chain uses TRBV7-2 and TRBJ1-2, with D unresolved. This CDR3 is 12 amino acids long. The V gene's germline CDR1 is SGHTA and CDR2 FQGNSA. The germline V and J ends were trimmed by 2 bases and 4 bases, with 5 bases remaining between them. The CDR3 coding sequence is TGTGCCAGCAGCTTAACAACCTATGGCTACACCTTC. Translating gives CASSLTTYGYTF.

This clone was seen a handful of times. V gene TRBV2 combines with J gene TRBJ2-3; maybe TRBD1 (5 bases). Between the trimmed V and J ends, which lost 1 base and 0 bases, there was a span of 8 bases. The CDR3 is made up of 15 amino acids. Germline-derived CDR1 and CDR2 are SNHLY and FYNNEI. The CDR3 sequence: CASSEGRQSTDTQYF. The CDR3 DNA is TGTGCCAGCAGTGAAGGCCGACAGAGCACAGATACGCAGTATTTT.

This clone came up a few times. The chain is built from TRBV15 and TRBJ2-7; a possible D gene is TRBD1 (7 bases). The CDR3 loop spans 17 amino acids. Germline CDR1 and CDR2: LNHNV and YYDKDF (reference sequence). The germline V and J ends were trimmed by 8 bases and 2 bases, with 25 bases remaining between them. CDR3 bases: TGTGCCACCGGGGAGCCAATCAGGGGGGATCCTCCCTACGAGCAGTACTTC. Translation: CATGEPIRGDPPYEQYF.

The sample holds a few counts of this clone. The rearrangement joins TRBV4-3 to TRBJ2-5, with 8 bases aligning to TRBD2. Trimming took 1 base from V and 7 from J; bases not matched to a gene: 11. In germline, CDR1 is LGHNA, CDR2 YSLEER. The CDR3 runs 16 residues. CDR3 in amino acids: CASSQGVRDLAGTQYF. CDR3 bases: TGCGCCAGCAGCCAAGGAGTGAGGGACCTAGCGGGGACCCAGTACTTC.

The chain links TRBV6-5 to TRBJ2-5; tentative D call: TRBD1 (5 bases). The CDR3 is made up of 12 amino acids. Trimming removed 5 bases from V and 7 bases from J, with 11 bases in between. Per germline, CDR1 MNHEY and CDR2 SVGAGI. The CDR3 loop reads CASSQGLGTQYF. The CDR3 region has the DNA TGTGCCAGCAGTCAGGGATTGGGGACCCAGTACTTC.

The table lists this clone with a few counts. This chain joins TRBV7-2 and TRBJ2-7, with 8 bases aligning to TRBD2. Unmatched junction bases numbered 9, after V lost 5 bases and J lost 3 bases. Germline-derived CDR1 and CDR2 are SGHTA and FQGNSA. This CDR3 is 15 amino acids long. The CDR3 DNA is TGTGCCAGCAGCCCAAACGGGGGGGGTTTCTACGAGCAGTACTTC. It codes for CASSPNGGGFYEQYF.

This chain links TRBV30 with TRBJ2-6; D ambiguous. The CDR3 totals 14 residues. In germline, CDR1 is GTSNPN, CDR2 SVGIG (reference sequence). V lost 2 bases to trimming and J lost 4 bases, with 9 bases between them. CDR3 DNA sequence: TGTGCCTGGAGTCCAGGCCTGGGGGCCAACGTCCTGACTTTC. It is translated as CAWSPGLGANVLTF.

A few counts support this clone. This sequence joins TRBV30 and TRBJ1-3; 7 nucleotides agree with TRBD1. V was clipped by 1 base and J by 1 base; unmatched bases: 7. The germline V gene has CDR1 GTSNPN and CDR2 SVGIG (reference sequence). The CDR3 is 16 amino acids. The CDR3 protein is CAWSAIDRASGNTIYF. The DNA of the CDR3 is TGTGCCTGGAGTGCCATTGACAGGGCTTCTGGAAACACCATATATTTT.

This clone was detected only a few times. The rearrangement joins TRBV28 to TRBJ1-1; 7 nucleotides agree with TRBD1. Germline V gives CDR1 MDHEN, CDR2 SYDVKM. The CDR3 has 15 amino acids. The J segment lost 6 bases and the V segment lost 7 bases, leaving 14 bases of the junction unmatched. The CDR3 sequence: CASNRGIRDRAEAFF. CDR3 nucleotide sequence: TGTGCCAGCAATCGCGGCATCCGGGACAGAGCTGAAGCTTTCTTT.

The chain recombines TRBV18 with TRBJ1-1; D not resolved. Germline CDR1 is KGHSH and CDR2 is LQKENI. Trimming took off 0 bases at V and 3 bases at J, with 11 bases between the two ends. The CDR3 runs to 15 residues. Written as DNA, the CDR3 is TGTGCCAGCTCACCACCGAGGGTGGTTGACACTGAAGCTTTCTTT. Encoded protein: CASSPPRVVDTEAFF. The complete variable domain, with remaining parts taken from reference TRBV18 and TRBJ1-1, reads NAGVMQNPRHLVRRRGQEARLRCSPMKGHSHVYWYRQLPEEGLKFMVYLQKENIIDESGMPKERFSAEFPKEGPSILRIQQVVRGDSAAYFCASSPPRVVDTEAFFGQGTRLTVV.

V is TRBV18 and J is TRBJ1-2; unclear D gene. CDR3 size: 20 residues. V dropped 3 bases and J dropped 1 base, with 27 bases sitting between them. Germline-derived CDR1 and CDR2 are KGHSH and LQKENI. DNA of the CDR3: TGTGCCAGCTCACCTTTCGAACGCGGATGGTTGGAGCTGGTTAACTATGGCTACACCTTC. Protein: CASSPFERGWLELVNYGYTF.

This clone was detected a few times. The chain has TRBV18 and TRBJ2-5; tentatively, D is TRBD2 (6 bases). This CDR3 is 15 amino acids long. Germline V lookup: CDR1 KGHSH, CDR2 LQKENI. V was pared by 2 bases and J by 2 bases, with 12 bases between. The CDR3 sequence: CASSPTAGSQETQYF. The CDR3 DNA reads as TGTGCCAGCTCACCAACGGCGGGGTCTCAAGAGACCCAGTACTTC.

The genes are TRBV30 and TRBJ1-1; weak D call: TRBD1 (5 bases). Germline V CDR1 and CDR2: GTSNPN, SVGIG (reference sequence). The CDR3 contains 12 residues. Trimming took off 3 bases at V and 1 base at J, with 6 bases between the two ends. This CDR3 is CAWRQANTEAFF. The CDR3 coding sequence is TGTGCCTGGAGACAGGCGAACACTGAAGCTTTCTTT.

This chain's CDR3 is CASSSGQSPETQYF. CDR3 in DNA: TGTGCCAGCAGCTCGGGACAGTCCCCGGAGACCCAGTACTTC. V usage is TRBV7-2 and J usage is TRBJ2-5; 7 nucleotides align to TRBD1. Trimming cost V 4 bases and J 5 bases; bases outside gene matches: 7. Per germline, CDR1 SGHTA and CDR2 FQGNSA. This CDR3 is built from 14 residues.

The rearrangement links TRBV30 to TRBJ1-4; TRBD1 matches at 9 bases. V lost 3 bases, J lost 2 bases, and 7 bases stayed unmatched. Germline V gene data show CDR1 as GTSNPN and CDR2 as SVGIG (reference sequence). There are 16 residues in the CDR3. Written as DNA, the CDR3 is TGTGCCTGGAGCGAACAGGGGGCTTTTACTAATGAAAAACTGTTTTTT. Residues: CAWSEQGAFTNEKLFF.

The chain is built from TRBV29-1 and TRBJ1-2; no clear D gene. Trimming pared 4 bases from V and 8 bases from J, leaving 11 bases between. The CDR3 runs to 11 residues. The germline gives CDR1 SQVTM, CDR2 ANQGSEA. The CDR3, as DNA: TGCAGCGTTGGCGATAGAAGAGGCTACACCTTC. Protein product: CSVGDRRGYTF.

This clone was detected a few times. V and J are TRBV5-6 and TRBJ2-1; perhaps TRBD1 as D (6 bases). The CDR3 covers 19 residues. Trimming took 3 bases from V and 2 from J, leaving 24 bases between them. The V gene's germline CDR1 is SGHDT and CDR2 YYEEEE. In DNA form, the CDR3 reads TGTGCCAGCAGCTCAAAGACAGGTTCGGGCAAGGGTCCCTACAATGAGCAGTTCTTC. Translated, it gives CASSSKTGSGKGPYNEQFF.

This clone was counted only a few times. The chain combines TRBV28 with TRBJ1-2, with 7 bases lining up with TRBD1. With 3 bases clipped from V and 11 bases from J, the junction kept 6 bases outside the gene matches. Germline V gene data show CDR1 as MDHEN and CDR2 as SYDVKM. The CDR3 consists of 12 residues. DNA for the CDR3: TGTGCCAGCAGTTTCAGGGGGAGGATTTACACCTTC. It is translated as CASSFRGRIYTF.

The sample holds a few counts of this clone. The junction differs from germline at one of its ends, possibly a read error. The rearrangement links TRBV10-1 to TRBJ2-5; the D gene is possibly TRBD1 (6 bases). Germline-derived CDR1 and CDR2 are WNHNN and SYGVQD (reference sequence). The CDR3 runs to 9 residues. CDR3 region: CASRQGGNF. The DNA of the CDR3 is TGCGCCAGCAGACAGGGTGGCAACTTC.

This chain links TRBV14 with TRBJ1-2; possible D gene TRBD1, 5 bases. Germline CDR1 and CDR2: SGHDN and FVKESK. V was shortened by 1 base and J by 6 bases, with 9 bases between the two germline ends. The CDR3 is 13 amino acids. CDR3 residues: CASSQVRGDGYTF. The CDR3, as DNA: TGTGCCAGCAGCCAAGTGCGGGGGGATGGCTACACCTTC.

The CDR3 loop is CASSVGQGMHSGANVLTF. DNA of the CDR3: TGTGCCAGCAGCGTAGGGCAGGGGATGCACTCTGGGGCCAACGTCCTGACTTTC. The chain joins TRBV9 to TRBJ2-6, with D perhaps TRBD1 (6 bases). Looked up from germline, CDR1 is SGDLS and CDR2 is YYNGEE. V was pared by 0 bases and J by 0 bases, with 13 bases between. The CDR3 consists of 18 residues.

CDR3 DNA sequence: TGCGCCAGCAGTTACCGACTTAGCACAGATACGCAGTATTTT. Amino acid sequence: CASSYRLSTDTQYF. This chain connects TRBV4-3 to TRBJ2-3; D is ambiguous. V was clipped by 6 bases and J by 0 bases, with 10 bases between them. In germline, CDR1 is LGHNA, CDR2 YSLEER. The CDR3 has 14 amino acids.

This rearrangement joins TRBV18 to TRBJ1-2; 9 bases map to TRBD1. Germline CDR1 and CDR2: KGHSH and LQKENI. With 3 bases clipped from V and 4 bases from J, the junction kept 6 bases outside the gene matches. The CDR3 has 15 residues. CDR3 residues: CASSPRTGEPYGYTF. In DNA, the CDR3 is TGTGCCAGCTCACCGAGGACAGGGGAACCCTATGGCTACACCTTC.

The V and J genes are TRBV5-1 and TRBJ2-1; TRBD2 aligns across 7 bases. CDR3 length: 16 residues. V dropped 3 bases and J dropped 5; count of bases not matched to a gene: 11. Germline V lookup: CDR1 SGHRS, CDR2 YFSETQ. CDR3 residues: CASSSLGRAVNNEQFF. The CDR3 region has the DNA TGCGCCAGCAGCTCCTTGGGGAGGGCGGTAAACAATGAGCAGTTCTTC.

This rearrangement joins TRBV6-5 to TRBJ2-4, with 9 nucleotides matching TRBD1. The CDR3 is made up of 15 amino acids. The V gene end was trimmed by 6 bases and the J gene end by 0 bases; junction bases not matched to a gene: 3. Per the germline V gene, CDR1 is MNHEY and CDR2 is SVGAGI. The CDR3 reads CASRRQGEAKNIQYF. The CDR3 DNA follows: TGTGCCAGCAGGCGACAGGGGGAAGCCAAAAACATTCAGTACTTC.

CDR3 sequence: CASSFGTRTAPYEQYF. DNA for the CDR3: TGTGCCAGCAGTTTTGGTACCCGGACAGCACCCTACGAGCAGTACTTC. The chain carries TRBV28 and TRBJ2-7; D possibly corresponds to TRBD1 (6 bases). Per germline, CDR1 MDHEN and CDR2 SYDVKM. This CDR3 comprises 16 residues. V dropped 3 bases and J dropped 2 bases, with 17 bases sitting between them.

The J gene is TRBJ1-1, the V gene TRBV6-5; 8 bases match TRBD1. Germline V gene data show CDR1 as MNHEY and CDR2 as SVGAGI. V shed 2 bases, J shed 4 bases, and the junction held 3 bases outside the gene matches. The CDR3 runs 14 residues. Here the CDR3 reads CASSYRDRRTEAFF. CDR3 nucleotide sequence: TGTGCCAGCAGTTACCGGGACAGGCGCACTGAAGCTTTCTTT.